This T cell receptor (beta chain) derives from a study of CD8 T cells in ankylosing spondylitis. CDR3 length equals 14 residues. Trimming shortened V by 0 bases and J by 3 bases, and 5 bases separated the two germline ends. Germline-derived CDR1 and CDR2 are SGHTA and FQGNSA. One entry per CDR3 protein results from TCRdb running MiXCR on the 5' RACE reads. Of fewer than 250,000 distinct CDR3 sequences listed, under 35% are singletons. The chain couples TRBV7-2 to TRBJ2-2; D unclear. The sequencing input was blood, either unsorted or a sorted T cell fraction (not recorded which). This clonotype was obtained from a male donor with ankylosing spondylitis or in good health (not recorded which). The CDR3 bases are TGTGCCAGCAGCTTAGCGCGGTACACCGGGGAGCTGTTTTTT. It specifies CASSLARYTGELFF.